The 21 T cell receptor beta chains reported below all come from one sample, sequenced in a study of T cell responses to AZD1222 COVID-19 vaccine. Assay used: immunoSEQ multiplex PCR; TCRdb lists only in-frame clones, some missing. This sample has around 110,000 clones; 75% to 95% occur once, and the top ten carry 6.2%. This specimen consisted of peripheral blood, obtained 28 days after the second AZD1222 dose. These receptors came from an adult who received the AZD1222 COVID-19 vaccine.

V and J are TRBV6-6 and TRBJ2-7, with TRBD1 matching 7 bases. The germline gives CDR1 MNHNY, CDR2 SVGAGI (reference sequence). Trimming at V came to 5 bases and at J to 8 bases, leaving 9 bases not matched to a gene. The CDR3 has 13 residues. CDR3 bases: TGTGCCAGCAGTATCGGACAGGTTCAGCAGCAGTACTTC. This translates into CASSIGQVQQQYF.

For the CDR3, the DNA is TGTGCCAGCAGCTTGGGCAGAAGTGGGAACACTGAAGCTTTCTTT. This gives the protein CASSLGRSGNTEAFF. This chain links TRBV5-4 with TRBJ1-1; D gene uncertain. The CDR3 contains 15 residues. V lost 0 bases, J lost 1 base, and 10 bases lay in between. CDR1 and CDR2 (germline): SGHNT, YYREEE (reference sequence).

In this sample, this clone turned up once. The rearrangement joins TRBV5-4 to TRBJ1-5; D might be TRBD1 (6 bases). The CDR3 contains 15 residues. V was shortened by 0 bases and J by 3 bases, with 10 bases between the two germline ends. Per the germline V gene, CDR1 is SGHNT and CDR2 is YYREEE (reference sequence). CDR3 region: CASSLGGGLNQPQHF. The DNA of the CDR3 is TGTGCCAGCAGCTTGGGCGGGGGGCTCAATCAGCCCCAGCATTTT.

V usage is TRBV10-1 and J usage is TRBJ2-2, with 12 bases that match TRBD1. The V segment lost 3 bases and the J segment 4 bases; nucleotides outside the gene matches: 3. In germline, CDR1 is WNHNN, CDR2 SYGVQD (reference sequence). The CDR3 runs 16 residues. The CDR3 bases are TGCGCCAGCAGTGACCGGGACAGGGGGCTCACCGGGGAGCTGTTTTTT. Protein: CASSDRDRGLTGELFF.

The CDR3 protein is CASSPLGGVYNEQFF. As DNA, the CDR3 is TGCGCCAGCAGCCCTCTGGGCGGGGTCTACAATGAGCAGTTCTTC. This sequence joins TRBV5-1 and TRBJ2-1; possibly TRBD2 for D (6 bases). Germline V gene data show CDR1 as SGHRS and CDR2 as YFSETQ. There are 15 residues in the CDR3. V dropped 4 bases and J dropped 3 bases, with 14 bases sitting between them.

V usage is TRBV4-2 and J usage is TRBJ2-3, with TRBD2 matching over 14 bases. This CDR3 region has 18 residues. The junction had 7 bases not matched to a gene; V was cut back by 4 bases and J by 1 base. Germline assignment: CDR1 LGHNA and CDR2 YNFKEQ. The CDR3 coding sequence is TGTGCCAGCAGCCCCCGGACTAGCGGGGGGATCGGCACAGATACGCAGTATTTT. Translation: CASSPRTSGGIGTDTQYF.

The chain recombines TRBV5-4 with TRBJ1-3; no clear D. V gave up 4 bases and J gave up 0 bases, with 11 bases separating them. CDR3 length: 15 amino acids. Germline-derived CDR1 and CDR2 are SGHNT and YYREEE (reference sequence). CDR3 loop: CASSPAGRSGNTIYF. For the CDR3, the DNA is TGTGCCAGCAGCCCGGCCGGCCGCTCTGGAAACACCATATATTTT.

This chain's CDR3 is CASSQVIHQPQHF. The DNA for the CDR3 is TGTGCCAGCAGCCAAGTAATCCATCAGCCCCAGCATTTT. This chain uses TRBV4-2 with TRBJ1-5; D ambiguous. The CDR3 runs to 13 residues. Trimming left V 1 base short and J 5 bases short, with 6 bases between. Germline V gene data show CDR1 as LGHNA and CDR2 as YNFKEQ.

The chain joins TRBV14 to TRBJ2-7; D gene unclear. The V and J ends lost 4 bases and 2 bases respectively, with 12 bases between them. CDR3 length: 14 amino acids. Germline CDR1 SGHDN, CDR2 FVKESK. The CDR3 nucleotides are TGTGCCAGCAGCCCGTTGGACCTTCCCTACGAGCAGTACTTC. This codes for CASSPLDLPYEQYF. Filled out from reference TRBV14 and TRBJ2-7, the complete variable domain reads EAGVTQFPSHSVIEKGQTVTLRCDPISGHDNLYWYRRVMGKEIKFLLHFVKESKQDESGMPNNRFLAERTGGTYSTLKVQPAELEDSGVYFCASSPLDLPYEQYFGPGTRLTVT.

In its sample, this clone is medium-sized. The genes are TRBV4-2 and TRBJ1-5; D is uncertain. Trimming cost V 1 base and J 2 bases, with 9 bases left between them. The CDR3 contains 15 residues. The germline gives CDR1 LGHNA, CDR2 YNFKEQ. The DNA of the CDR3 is TGTGCCAGCAGCCAAGTAGTGGATGGCAATCAGCCCCAGCATTTT. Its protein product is CASSQVVDGNQPQHF.

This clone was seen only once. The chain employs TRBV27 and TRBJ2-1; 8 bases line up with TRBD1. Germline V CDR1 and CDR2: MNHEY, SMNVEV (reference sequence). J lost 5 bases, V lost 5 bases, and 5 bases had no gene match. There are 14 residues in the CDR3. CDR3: CASSAQGANNEQFF. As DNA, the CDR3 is TGTGCCAGCAGTGCGCAGGGGGCCAACAATGAGCAGTTCTTC.

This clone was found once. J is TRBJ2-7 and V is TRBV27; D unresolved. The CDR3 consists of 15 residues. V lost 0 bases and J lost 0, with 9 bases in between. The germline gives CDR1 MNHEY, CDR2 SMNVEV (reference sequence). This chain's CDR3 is CASSLSHSSSYEQYF. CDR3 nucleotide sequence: TGTGCCAGCAGTTTATCGCACAGTTCCTCCTACGAGCAGTACTTC.

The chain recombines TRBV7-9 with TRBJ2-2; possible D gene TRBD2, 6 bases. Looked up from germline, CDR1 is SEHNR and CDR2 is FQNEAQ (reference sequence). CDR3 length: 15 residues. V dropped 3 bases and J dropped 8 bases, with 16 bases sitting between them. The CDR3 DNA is TGTGCCAGCAGCTTGGTCGGGGGTCCCAGGGGGGAGCTGTTTTTT. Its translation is CASSLVGGPRGELFF.

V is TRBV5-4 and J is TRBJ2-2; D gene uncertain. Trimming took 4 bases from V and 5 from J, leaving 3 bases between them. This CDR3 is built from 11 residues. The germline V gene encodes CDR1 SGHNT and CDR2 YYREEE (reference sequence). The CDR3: CASSKTGELFF. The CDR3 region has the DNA TGTGCCAGCAGCAAGACCGGGGAGCTGTTTTTT.

The CDR3, as DNA: TGTGCCAGTAGTCCTCGACAGTATCAAGGTGGCTACACCTTC. The encoded protein is CASSPRQYQGGYTF. The chain couples TRBV19 to TRBJ1-2; maybe TRBD1 (5 bases). CDR1 and CDR2 from the germline V gene are LNHDA and SQIVND (reference sequence). V lost 5 bases and J 7 bases, leaving 17 bases between the germline ends. There are 14 residues in the CDR3.

The CDR3 region has the DNA TGCAGCGCGACGACAGGGTCGCGTGAGCAGTACTTC. Protein: CSATTGSREQYF. The V call is TRBV29-1, the J call TRBJ2-7, with 7 nucleotides matching TRBD1. The CDR3 runs 12 residues. J was trimmed by 7 bases and V by 7 bases; bases with no gene match: 10. Germline V gives CDR1 SQVTM, CDR2 ANQGSEA.

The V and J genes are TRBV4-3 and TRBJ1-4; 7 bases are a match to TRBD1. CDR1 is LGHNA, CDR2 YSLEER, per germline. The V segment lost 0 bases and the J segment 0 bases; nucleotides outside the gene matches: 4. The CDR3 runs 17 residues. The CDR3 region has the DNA TGCGCCAGCAGCCAAGATGGGGACAGCGCAACTAATGAAAAACTGTTTTTT. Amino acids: CASSQDGDSATNEKLFF.

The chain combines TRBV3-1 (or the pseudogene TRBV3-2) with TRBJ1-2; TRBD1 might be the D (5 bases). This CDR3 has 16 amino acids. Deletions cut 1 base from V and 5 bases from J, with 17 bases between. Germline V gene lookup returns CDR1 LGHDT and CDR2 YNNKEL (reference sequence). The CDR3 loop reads CASSQGGVWRTYGYTF. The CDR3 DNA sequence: TGTGCCAGCAGCCAAGGGGGGGTGTGGCGAACGTATGGCTACACCTTC.

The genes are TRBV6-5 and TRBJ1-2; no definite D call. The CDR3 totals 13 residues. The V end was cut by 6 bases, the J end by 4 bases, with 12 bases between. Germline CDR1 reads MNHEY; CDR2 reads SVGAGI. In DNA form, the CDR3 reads TGTGCCAGCAGACCCGGGCAGCTCTATGGCTACACCTTC. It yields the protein CASRPGQLYGYTF.

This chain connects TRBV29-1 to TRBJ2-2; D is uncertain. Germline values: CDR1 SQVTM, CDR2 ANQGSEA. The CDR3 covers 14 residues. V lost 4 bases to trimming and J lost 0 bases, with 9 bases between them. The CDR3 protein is CSVVRGANTGELFF. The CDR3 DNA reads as TGCAGCGTTGTACGCGGCGCGAACACCGGGGAGCTGTTTTTT.

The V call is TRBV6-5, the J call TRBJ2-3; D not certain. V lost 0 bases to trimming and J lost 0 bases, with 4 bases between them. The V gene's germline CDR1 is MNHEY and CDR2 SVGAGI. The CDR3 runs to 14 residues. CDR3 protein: CASSYSWSTDTQYF. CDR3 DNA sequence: TGTGCCAGCAGTTACTCATGGAGCACAGATACGCAGTATTTT.